This T cell receptor beta chain appears in the sequencing data of a study of T-cell reconstitution after alpha-beta-depleted transplantation in children. Library preparation (for TCRbeta) was performed with unique molecular identifiers. Each CDR3 protein is one row after TCRdb ran MiXCR on the PCR reads. Of about 16,000 distinct CDR3 sequences listed, about 7.6% are singletons. Germline V gives CDR1 DFQATT, CDR2 SNEGSKA (reference sequence). The CDR3 is made up of 16 amino acids. The V end lost 6 bases, the J end lost 4 bases, and 19 bases lay between the germline ends. This chain links TRBV20-1 with TRBJ1-6; D uncertain. This receptor was taken from a boy under three years old who had a stem cell transplant for Wiskott-Aldrich syndrome, so the T cells may come from the graft donor. The source was PBMCs, mostly from graft donor cells, collected 60 days after TCRalphabeta/CD19-depleted stem cell transplant. In DNA form, the CDR3 reads TGCAGTGCAGGCGGAACAGATATGGGATATAATTCACCCCTCCACTTT. It codes for CSAGGTDMGYNSPLHF.